These 30 T cell receptor beta chains share one sample of origin, sequenced in a study of OX40 agonist ivuxolimab in advanced cancers. Sequenced by immunoSEQ multiplex PCR; TCRdb stores in-frame clones only, minus some. Of around 110,000 clones in the sample, 93% were seen once. This material consisted of CD4+ or CD8+ T cells sorted from blood, taken in a trial of the OX40 agonist ivuxolimab. These receptors were obtained from an adult with an advanced solid tumor such as melanoma, head and neck, liver or kidney cancer.

This rearrangement joins TRBV2 to TRBJ2-7; D is possibly TRBD1 (5 bases). The CDR3 totals 12 residues. CDR1 and CDR2 (germline): SNHLY, FYNNEI. The V gene lost 6 bases and the J gene lost 3 bases, with 9 bases spanning the gap. DNA of the CDR3: TGTGCCAGCAGCTTAAGGGGCTACGAGCAGTACTTC. It yields the protein CASSLRGYEQYF.

The J gene is TRBJ2-1, the V gene TRBV10-1; 7 nucleotides match TRBD2. CDR1 is WNHNN and CDR2 is SYGVQD in the germline V gene (reference sequence). The CDR3 is made up of 13 amino acids. J gave up 4 bases and V 5 bases, and 2 bases lay outside the gene matches. The CDR3 here is CASSLLAYNEQFF. CDR3 nucleotides: TGCGCCAGCAGTTTACTAGCGTACAATGAGCAGTTCTTC.

The rearrangement joins TRBV7-2 to TRBJ1-1; weak D call: TRBD1 (6 bases). CDR1 and CDR2 (germline): SGHTA, FQGNSA. The CDR3 has 13 amino acids. Trimming cost V 8 bases and J 1 base, with 11 bases left between them. The CDR3 DNA reads as TGTGCCAGCTCCAGGGGTCCGAACACTGAAGCTTTCTTT. Protein product: CASSRGPNTEAFF.

This chain uses TRBV25-1 with TRBJ1-4; D is unclear. V lost 1 base and J lost 1, with 13 bases in between. The CDR3 has 17 amino acids. CDR1 and CDR2 from the germline V gene are MGHDK and SYGVNS. CDR3 sequence reads: CASSEFTSRRTNEKLFF. The DNA for the CDR3 is TGTGCCAGCAGTGAATTTACCTCGCGGAGAACTAATGAAAAACTGTTTTTT.

The rearrangement uses TRBV7-3 and TRBJ2-2; D not resolved. Germline assignment: CDR1 SGHTA and CDR2 FQGTGA. The CDR3 loop spans 11 amino acids. Between the trimmed V and J ends, which lost 2 bases and 6 bases, there was a span of 1 base. CDR3 amino acids: CASSLSGELFF. CDR3 nucleotide sequence: TGTGCCAGCAGCTTATCCGGGGAGCTGTTTTTT.

The chain couples TRBV28 to TRBJ1-5; weak D call: TRBD1 (5 bases). Germline V gene data show CDR1 as MDHEN and CDR2 as SYDVKM. The V gene lost 5 bases and the J gene lost 9 bases, with 20 bases spanning the gap. The CDR3 runs to 15 residues. Written as DNA, the CDR3 is TGTGCCAGCAGTCCGCGGGACGGTCCGTCGATGCCCCAGCATTTT. It encodes CASSPRDGPSMPQHF.

The gene calls are TRBV18 and TRBJ2-1; TRBD1 might be the D (6 bases). The CDR3 consists of 15 residues. Germline V gene data show CDR1 as KGHSH and CDR2 as LQKENI. Trimming took off 0 bases at V and 6 bases at J, with 12 bases between the two ends. CDR3 sequence: CASSPPSQGRNEQFF. The DNA of the CDR3 is TGTGCCAGCTCACCACCTTCACAGGGACGCAATGAGCAGTTCTTC.

The V gene is TRBV2, the J gene TRBJ2-3; TRBD2 might be the D (6 bases). The CDR3 sequence is 12 residues long. Germline CDR1 is SNHLY and CDR2 is FYNNEI. V lost 6 bases, J lost 6 bases, and 10 bases lay in between. CDR3 coding DNA: TGTGCCAGCAGAAGGGACTGGGATACGCAGTATTTT. Protein sequence: CASRRDWDTQYF.

This rearrangement joins TRBV6-5 to TRBJ2-4; D gene unclear. Trimming pared 2 bases from V and 3 bases from J, leaving 11 bases between. The CDR3 totals 15 residues. Germline CDR1 reads MNHEY; CDR2 reads SVGAGI. DNA of the CDR3: TGTGCCAGCAGTTACGGGCAGCCTTACAAAAACATTCAGTACTTC. Translation: CASSYGQPYKNIQYF.

The V call is TRBV18, the J call TRBJ2-3; D possibly corresponds to TRBD2 (5 bases). The V gene's germline CDR1 is KGHSH and CDR2 LQKENI. CDR3 length: 16 residues. Trimming cost V 0 bases and J 1 base, with 11 bases left between them. CDR3 DNA sequence: TGTGCCAGCTCACCACCTCGAGGGCTGGGCACAGATACGCAGTATTTT. It is translated as CASSPPRGLGTDTQYF.

The chain carries TRBV19 and TRBJ2-3; no definite D call. The CDR3 sequence is 15 residues long. The germline V gene has CDR1 LNHDA and CDR2 SQIVND (reference sequence). V was clipped by 5 bases and J by 0 bases, with 12 bases between them. The CDR3 DNA reads TGTGCCAGTAGTCCCAAGGTAGTTAGCACAGATACGCAGTATTTT. This translates into CASSPKVVSTDTQYF.

This clone was found once. A junction boundary mismatches the germline segment, possibly from a read error. The chain is built from TRBV5-3 and TRBJ2-7, with D perhaps TRBD1 or TRBD2 (5 bases each). TRBV5-3 is labeled an ORF, and its function is uncertain. The CDR3 contains 10 residues. The CDR3 nucleotides are TGTGCCAGAAGCTATGAGGGGTCCAACTTC. It specifies CARSYEGSNF.

The rearrangement links TRBV4-1 to TRBJ2-3; 12 nucleotides match TRBD1. V was clipped by 2 bases and J by 0 bases; unmatched bases: 3. This CDR3 comprises 17 residues. Looked up from germline, CDR1 is MGHRA and CDR2 is YSYEKL. CDR3 amino acids: CASSQTGTGGSTDTQYF. CDR3 bases: TGCGCCAGCAGCCAAACCGGGACAGGGGGCAGCACAGATACGCAGTATTTT.

The V call is TRBV9, the J call TRBJ1-2; D possibly corresponds to TRBD1 (5 bases). The CDR3 is 15 amino acids. Germline loops: CDR1 SGDLS, CDR2 YYNGEE. The V end was cut by 0 bases, the J end by 8 bases, with 17 bases between. The CDR3 reads CASSVAGGGVNGYTF. Here the CDR3 DNA reads TGTGCCAGCAGCGTAGCCGGGGGTGGCGTTAACGGCTACACCTTC.

The genes are TRBV18 and TRBJ1-3; D may be TRBD1 (6 bases). The germline V gene encodes CDR1 KGHSH and CDR2 LQKENI. The germline V and J ends were trimmed by 5 bases and 1 base, with 12 bases remaining between them. CDR3 length: 15 residues. The CDR3 region has the DNA TGTGCCAGCTCATTCGACAGGCCATCTGGAAACACCATATATTTT. It specifies CASSFDRPSGNTIYF.

V and J are TRBV4-1 and TRBJ2-5; D possibly corresponds to TRBD2 (5 bases). The tail of the sequence fits TRBJ2-7 better, so the J call may be wrong. The CDR3 runs to 14 residues. Germline values: CDR1 MGHRA, CDR2 YSYEKL. The CDR3 here is CASSPRTGGYEQYF. The CDR3 DNA is TGCGCCAGCAGCCCCCGAACGGGCGGGTACGAGCAGTACTTC.

A few counts support this clone. V is TRBV4-1 and J is TRBJ2-3, with D possibly being TRBD2 (6 bases). The V end was cut by 1 base, the J end by 6 bases, with 14 bases between. The CDR3 runs 15 residues. CDR1 is MGHRA and CDR2 is YSYEKL in the germline V gene. The CDR3 DNA sequence: TGCGCCAGCAGCCAAGTGAGACTAGAGGGGGATACGCAGTATTTT. Protein sequence: CASSQVRLEGDTQYF.

The rearrangement links TRBV4-3 to TRBJ2-2; D remains ambiguous. The CDR3 loop spans 11 amino acids. Germline values: CDR1 LGHNA, CDR2 YSLEER. Between the trimmed V and J ends, which lost 2 bases and 6 bases, there was a span of 1 base. This chain's CDR3 is CASSQSGELFF. The CDR3 nucleotides are TGCGCCAGCAGCCAATCCGGGGAGCTGTTTTTT.

The V gene is TRBV7-2, the J gene TRBJ2-7; D is undetermined. In germline, CDR1 is SGHTA, CDR2 FQGNSA. The V end lost 2 bases, the J end lost 0 bases, and 8 bases lay between the germline ends. This CDR3 is 14 amino acids long. CDR3 nucleotide sequence: TGTGCCAGCAGCTTATTAGGGTCCTCCTACGAGCAGTACTTC. Amino acids: CASSLLGSSYEQYF.

V is TRBV5-6 and J is TRBJ1-1; D is undetermined. The CDR3 loop spans 14 amino acids. V shed 4 bases and J shed 0 bases, with 10 bases lying between them. Germline CDR1 and CDR2: SGHDT and YYEEEE. The chain's CDR3 is CASSLQLMNTEAFF. The CDR3 DNA follows: TGTGCCAGCAGCCTACAGCTCATGAACACTGAAGCTTTCTTT.

The chain carries TRBV15 and TRBJ2-3; 9 bases match TRBD2. Germline CDR1 reads LNHNV; CDR2 reads YYDKDF (reference sequence). V lost 0 bases to trimming and J lost 6 bases; unmatched junction nucleotides: 4. The CDR3 is 15 amino acids. CDR3 loop: CATSRDSGRSDTQYF. CDR3 DNA: TGTGCCACCAGCAGAGATAGCGGGAGATCGGATACGCAGTATTTT.

V gene TRBV18 combines with J gene TRBJ1-1; a possible D gene is TRBD1 (6 bases). The CDR3 runs to 16 residues. Between the trimmed V and J ends, which lost 2 bases and 4 bases, there was a span of 17 bases. CDR1 is KGHSH and CDR2 is LQKENI in the germline V gene. The CDR3 nucleotides are TGTGCCAGCTCACCATTCGAACAGGGACGGGGCACTGAAGCTTTCTTT. Translated: CASSPFEQGRGTEAFF.

The V call is TRBV4-2, the J call TRBJ2-5; the match to TRBD2 covers 8 bases. This CDR3 comprises 17 residues. Germline loops: CDR1 LGHNA, CDR2 YNFKEQ. J lost 1 base, V lost 1 base, and 8 bases had no gene match. In DNA form, the CDR3 reads TGTGCCAGCAGCCAAGTTTGGAAACGGGGGGGCCAAGAGACCCAGTACTTC. This codes for CASSQVWKRGGQETQYF.

The rearrangement joins TRBV19 to TRBJ1-2; D unresolved. Germline V gene lookup returns CDR1 LNHDA and CDR2 SQIVND (reference sequence). Between the trimmed V and J ends, which lost 7 bases and 7 bases, there was a span of 13 bases. CDR3 length: 12 residues. The chain's CDR3 is CASKSGGGGYTF. The CDR3 DNA reads as TGTGCCAGTAAATCTGGAGGAGGTGGCTACACCTTC.

The CDR3 reads CASSLRGQATTDTQYF. CDR3 coding DNA: TGTGCCAGCAGCTTAAGGGGACAGGCTACCACAGATACGCAGTATTTT. The rearrangement uses TRBV5-5 and TRBJ2-3, with TRBD1 identical over 8 bases. Trimming at V came to 2 bases and at J to 2 bases, leaving 7 bases not matched to a gene. In germline, CDR1 is SGHKS, CDR2 YYEKEE (reference sequence). The CDR3 covers 16 residues.

V and J are TRBV5-1 and TRBJ2-2; 7 bases align to TRBD2. The CDR3 sequence is 15 residues long. Germline V lookup: CDR1 SGHRS, CDR2 YFSETQ. V lost 0 bases, J lost 3 bases, and 2 bases stayed unmatched. CDR3 loop: CASSLAAGDTGELFF. The CDR3 DNA follows: TGCGCCAGCAGCTTGGCGGCGGGAGACACCGGGGAGCTGTTTTTT.

This clone was counted a single time. The chain has TRBV30 and TRBJ2-7; possibly TRBD2 for D (6 bases). V dropped 2 bases and J dropped 9 bases, with 17 bases sitting between them. CDR3 length: 13 residues. Germline CDR1 GTSNPN, CDR2 SVGIG (reference sequence). CDR3 region: CAWSRTTTTTQYF. CDR3 nucleotide sequence: TGTGCCTGGAGTCGGACTACAACTACGACGCAGTACTTC.

The J gene is TRBJ1-4, the V gene TRBV7-9; the D gene is possibly TRBD1 (5 bases). Germline loops: CDR1 SEHNR, CDR2 FQNEAQ (reference sequence). V gave up 3 bases and J gave up 6 bases, with 17 bases separating them. The CDR3 consists of 16 residues. The CDR3 reads CASSFQAGTLDEKLFF. The CDR3 nucleotides read TGTGCCAGCAGCTTCCAGGCCGGGACGTTGGATGAAAAACTGTTTTTT. Full variable domain (missing parts from reference TRBV7-9 and TRBJ1-4): DTGVSQNPRHKITKRGQNVTFRCDPISEHNRLYWYRQTLGQGPEFLTYFQNEAQLEKSRLLSDRFSAERPKGSFSTLEIQRTEQGDSAMYLCASSFQAGTLDEKLFFGSGTQLSVL.

The chain carries TRBV6-5 and TRBJ1-6, with a weak D call TRBD1 (6 bases). There are 12 residues in the CDR3. Germline CDR1 reads MNHEY; CDR2 reads SVGAGI. Trimming removed 5 bases at V and 9 bases at J, with 8 bases between. This chain's CDR3 is CASSIRGSPLHF. The CDR3 nucleotides read TGTGCCAGCAGTATCAGGGGTTCACCCCTCCACTTT.

J is TRBJ2-3 and V is TRBV6-1; D unresolved. CDR1 MNHNS and CDR2 SASEGT come from the germline V gene. The CDR3 spans 11 residues. V gave up 8 bases and J gave up 2 bases, with 5 bases separating them. The CDR3 protein is CASGSTDTQYF. Written as DNA, the CDR3 is TGTGCCAGCGGTTCCACAGATACGCAGTATTTT.